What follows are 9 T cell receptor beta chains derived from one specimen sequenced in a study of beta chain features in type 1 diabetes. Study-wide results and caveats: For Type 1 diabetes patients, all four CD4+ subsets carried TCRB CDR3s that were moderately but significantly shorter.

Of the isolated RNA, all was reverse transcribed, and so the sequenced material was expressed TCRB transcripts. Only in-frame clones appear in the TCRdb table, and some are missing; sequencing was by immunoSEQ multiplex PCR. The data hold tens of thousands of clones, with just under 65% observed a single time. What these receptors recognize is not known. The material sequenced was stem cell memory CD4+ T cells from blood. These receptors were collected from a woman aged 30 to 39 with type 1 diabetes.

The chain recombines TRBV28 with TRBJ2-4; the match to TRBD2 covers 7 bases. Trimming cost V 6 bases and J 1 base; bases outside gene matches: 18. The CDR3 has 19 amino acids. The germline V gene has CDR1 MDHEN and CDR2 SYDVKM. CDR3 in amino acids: CASSKSGVVLITAKNIQYF. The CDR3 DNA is TGTGCCAGCAGCAAAAGCGGGGTTGTATTGATTACGGCCAAAAACATTCAGTACTTC.

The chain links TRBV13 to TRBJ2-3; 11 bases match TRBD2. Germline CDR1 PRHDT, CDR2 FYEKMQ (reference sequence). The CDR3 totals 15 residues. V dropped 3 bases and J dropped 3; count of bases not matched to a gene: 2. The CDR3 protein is CASSFTSGSTDTQYF. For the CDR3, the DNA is TGTGCCAGCAGCTTCACTAGCGGGAGTACAGATACGCAGTATTTT.

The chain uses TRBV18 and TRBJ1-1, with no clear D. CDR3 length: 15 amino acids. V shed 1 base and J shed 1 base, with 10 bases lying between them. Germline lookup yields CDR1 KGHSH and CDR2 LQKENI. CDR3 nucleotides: TGTGCCAGCTCACCACAACGAGACAAGAACACTGAAGCTTTCTTT. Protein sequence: CASSPQRDKNTEAFF.

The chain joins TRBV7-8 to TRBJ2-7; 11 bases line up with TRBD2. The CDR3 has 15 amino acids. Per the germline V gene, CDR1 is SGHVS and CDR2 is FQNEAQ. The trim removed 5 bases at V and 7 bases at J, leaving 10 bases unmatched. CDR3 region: CASSAPSGRRGEQYF. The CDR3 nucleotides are TGTGCCAGCAGCGCCCCTAGCGGGAGGCGCGGGGAGCAGTACTTC.

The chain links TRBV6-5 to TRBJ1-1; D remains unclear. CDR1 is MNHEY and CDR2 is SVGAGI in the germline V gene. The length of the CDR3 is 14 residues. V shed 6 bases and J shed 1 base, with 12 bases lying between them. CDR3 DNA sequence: TGTGCCAGCAGCTCCCGAGTCGCGAACACTGAAGCTTTCTTT. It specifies CASSSRVANTEAFF.

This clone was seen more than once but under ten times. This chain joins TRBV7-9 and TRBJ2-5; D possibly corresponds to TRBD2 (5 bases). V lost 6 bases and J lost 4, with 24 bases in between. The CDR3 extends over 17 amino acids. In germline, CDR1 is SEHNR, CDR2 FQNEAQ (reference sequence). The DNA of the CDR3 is TGTGCCAGCAGTCCCGGACGCCCCTCGGGGTTAAGAGAGACCCAGTACTTC. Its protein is CASSPGRPSGLRETQYF.

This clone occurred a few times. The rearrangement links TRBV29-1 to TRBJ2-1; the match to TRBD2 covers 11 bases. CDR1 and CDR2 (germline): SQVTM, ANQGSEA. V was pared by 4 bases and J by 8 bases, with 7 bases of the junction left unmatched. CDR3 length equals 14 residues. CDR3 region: CSVGLAGGGDEQFF. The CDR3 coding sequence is TGCAGCGTTGGCCTAGCGGGAGGCGGGGATGAGCAGTTCTTC.

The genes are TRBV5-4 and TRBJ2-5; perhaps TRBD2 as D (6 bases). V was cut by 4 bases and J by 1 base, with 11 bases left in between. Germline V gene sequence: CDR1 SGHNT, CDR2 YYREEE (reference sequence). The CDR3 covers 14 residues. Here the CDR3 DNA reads TGTGCCAGCAGCCTTAGCGGAGCCCAAGAGACCCAGTACTTC. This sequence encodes CASSLSGAQETQYF. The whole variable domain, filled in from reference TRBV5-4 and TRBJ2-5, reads ETGVTQSPTHLIKTRGQQVTLRCSSQSGHNTVSWYQQALGQGPQFIFQYYREEENGRGNFPPRFSGLQFPNYSSELNVNALELDDSALYLCASSLSGAQETQYFGPGTRLLVL.

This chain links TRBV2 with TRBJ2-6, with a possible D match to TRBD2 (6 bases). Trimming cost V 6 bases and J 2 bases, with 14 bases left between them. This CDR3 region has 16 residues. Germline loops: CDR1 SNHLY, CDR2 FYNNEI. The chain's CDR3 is CASRLLGSTGANVLTF. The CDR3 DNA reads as TGTGCCAGCAGATTGCTCGGGAGCACTGGGGCCAACGTCCTGACTTTC.